The entry below describes one T cell receptor beta chain. The antigen remains undetermined. The CDR3 covers 15 residues. Trimming removed 6 bases from V and 0 bases from J, with 15 bases in between. Per germline, CDR1 SGHNT and CDR2 YYREEE (reference sequence). PCR amplification relied on 60 Vbeta primers (plus 13 Jbeta primers). TCRdb's copy holds only in-frame clones and misses some; the assay was immunoSEQ multiplex PCR. This table holds some 130,000 clones, 60% to 85% found once. The sample originates from a study of cytomegalovirus exposure and HLA in healthy donors. As for the study in general: As an earlier analysis found, 150 million to 200 million T cells yielded about 120 million unique TCR beta sequences.

Findings and caveats of the study: The number of N-insertions in an Asian-associated ancestry cluster was reportedly below the 666-donor mean in a later analysis. Indistinguishable V segments, including TRBV6-2 and TRBV6-3, were excluded. No immune exposure information besides CMV serostatus was available.

The sequenced sample consisted of PBMCs. The chain links TRBV5-4 to TRBJ1-2; the D gene is possibly TRBD1 (5 bases). The TCR was taken from a woman in her late teens or twenties in good health and CMV-seronegative. The CDR3 is CASNNPREANYGYTF. Written as DNA, the CDR3 is TGTGCCAGCAATAACCCCAGGGAAGCTAACTATGGCTACACCTTC.